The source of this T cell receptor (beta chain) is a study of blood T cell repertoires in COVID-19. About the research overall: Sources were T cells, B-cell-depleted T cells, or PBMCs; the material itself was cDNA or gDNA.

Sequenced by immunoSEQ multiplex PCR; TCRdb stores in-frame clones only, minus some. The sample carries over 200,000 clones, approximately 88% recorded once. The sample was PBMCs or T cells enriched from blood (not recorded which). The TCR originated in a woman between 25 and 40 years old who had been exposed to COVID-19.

CDR3 in amino acids: CASSQGGRALDEQYF. The DNA for the CDR3 is TGTGCCAGCAGCCAAGGTGGGAGGGCCCTGGACGAGCAGTACTTC. This chain connects TRBV3-1 (or the pseudogene TRBV3-2) to TRBJ2-7; 7 positions match TRBD2. V lost 1 base and J lost 5; bases outside the gene matches: 8. This CDR3 spans 15 amino acids. Germline CDR1 reads LGHDT; CDR2 reads YNNKEL (reference sequence).